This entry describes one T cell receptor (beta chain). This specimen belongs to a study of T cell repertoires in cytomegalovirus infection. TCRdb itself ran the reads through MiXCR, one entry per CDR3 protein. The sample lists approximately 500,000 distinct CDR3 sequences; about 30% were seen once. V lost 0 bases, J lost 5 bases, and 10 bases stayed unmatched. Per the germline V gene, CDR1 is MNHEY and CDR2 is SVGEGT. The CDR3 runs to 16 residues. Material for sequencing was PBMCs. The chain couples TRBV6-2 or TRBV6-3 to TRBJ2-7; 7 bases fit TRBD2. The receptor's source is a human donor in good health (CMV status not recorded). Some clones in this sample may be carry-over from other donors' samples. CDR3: CASSYSTAGVADEQYF. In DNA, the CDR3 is TGTGCCAGCAGTTACTCAACCGCGGGAGTAGCGGACGAGCAGTACTTC.